These 17 T cell receptor beta chains were all obtained from the same sample, sequenced in a study of regulatory T cells in long-lasting Graves disease. This sample's time point: newly diagnosed GD, antithyroid drugs for less than 3 months. Making the TCR library involved RNA that had been extracted from PBMCs. For TCR beta, libraries came from iRepertoire HTBI primers and Arm-PCR of CDR3 regions. TCRdb recomputed calls from the multiplex PCR reads with MiXCR, one row per CDR3 protein. The data hold some 370,000 distinct CDR3 sequences, with 10% to 15% observed a single time. This sample also belongs to another study, concerning T cells in Graves' hyperthyroidism and ophthalmopathy.

The material sequenced was peripheral blood mononuclear cells (PBMCs), taken at new diagnosis, from a patient treated with antithyroid drugs. The receptors were gathered from a woman aged 18-29 years with Graves disease.

Details on this clonotype: This may come from a read error, since a much larger clone is one base off. The chain employs TRBV7-9 and TRBJ2-1; 7 bases align to TRBD2. The CDR3 sequence is 16 residues long. The germline gives CDR1 SEHNR, CDR2 FQNEAQ (reference sequence). V trimming: 2 bases; J trimming: 9 bases; junction bases outside the gene matches: 13. DNA of the CDR3: TGTGCCAGCAGCTTATCCTGGGTGGGCGGGAGCAGTGAGCAGTTCTTC. Translating it yields CASSLSWVGGSSEQFF.

This clonotype came up many times. The rearrangement links TRBV6-1 to TRBJ2-7; a weak D match, TRBD2 (5 bases). The V gene lost 5 bases and the J gene lost 4 bases, with 18 bases spanning the gap. CDR1 is MNHNS and CDR2 is SASEGT in the germline V gene. The CDR3 totals 15 residues. The CDR3 is CASSPGEGAPYEQYF. The CDR3 nucleotides are TGTGCCAGCAGTCCCGGCGAGGGCGCACCTTACGAGCAGTACTTC.

This clonotype was counted ten times or more. The gene calls are TRBV3-1 and TRBJ2-7; the match to TRBD2 covers 8 bases. Germline CDR1 and CDR2: LGHDT and YNNKEL (reference sequence). J was trimmed by 5 bases and V by 1 base; bases with no gene match: 10. The CDR3 covers 16 residues. The CDR3 region has the DNA TGTGCCAGCAGCCAAGTTGGAGCGGGAGACCCCCACGAGCAGTACTTC. Translation: CASSQVGAGDPHEQYF.

In this sample, this clonotype turned up a few times. The CDR3 DNA follows: TGTGCCAGCAGCTACGGGACAACGATTTTGAGTGGCTACACCTTC. Amino acid sequence: CASSYGTTILSGYTF. V and J are TRBV7-9 and TRBJ1-2; the D gene is possibly TRBD1 (6 bases). With 4 bases removed from V and 7 bases from J, the gap between germline ends came to 19 bases. Germline V gene sequence: CDR1 SEHNR, CDR2 FQNEAQ (reference sequence). This CDR3 spans 15 amino acids.

Only a few counts were recorded for this clonotype. The rearrangement joins TRBV12-5 to TRBJ1-6; 8 bases line up with TRBD1. The CDR3 extends over 21 amino acids. Per germline, CDR1 LGHNT and CDR2 FRNRAP. The ends lost 3 bases at V and 7 bases at J; junction bases unmatched: 23. CDR3 amino acids: CASGLAARAGGFSGGNSPLHF. CDR3 DNA: TGTGCTAGTGGTTTAGCCGCCCGGGCAGGGGGATTCTCAGGGGGCAATTCACCCCTCCACTTT.

This clonotype was counted at least ten times. The rearrangement uses TRBV7-3 and TRBJ2-1; unclear D gene. CDR3 length: 15 amino acids. Trimming took off 1 base at V and 4 bases at J, with 11 bases between the two ends. The V gene's germline CDR1 is SGHTA and CDR2 FQGTGA. This CDR3 is CASSLSPGPYNEQFF. The CDR3 DNA reads TGTGCCAGCAGCTTAAGCCCCGGGCCGTACAATGAGCAGTTCTTC.

This clonotype was recorded many times. The chain uses TRBV20-1 and TRBJ2-7; 7 positions match TRBD1. This CDR3 is 14 amino acids long. J lost 3 bases, V lost 0 bases, and 5 bases had no gene match. Germline loops: CDR1 DFQATT, CDR2 SNEGSKA (reference sequence). The CDR3 DNA follows: TGCAGTGCTAGAGACCCGGGACAGATCTACGAGCAGTACTTC. Protein sequence: CSARDPGQIYEQYF.

This clonotype was seen repeatedly, ten times or more. The chain couples TRBV20-1 to TRBJ1-2; 7 bases fit TRBD1. With 3 bases clipped from V and 4 bases from J, the junction kept 5 bases outside the gene matches. CDR1 is DFQATT and CDR2 is SNEGSKA in the germline V gene (reference sequence). The CDR3 spans 13 residues. The CDR3 spells CSASPGQLYGYTF. CDR3 in DNA: TGCAGTGCTAGCCCGGGACAGCTCTATGGCTACACCTTC.

This clonotype was observed many times. The rearrangement uses TRBV27 and TRBJ2-1, with no clear D. The V gene lost 8 bases and the J gene lost 7 bases, with 9 bases spanning the gap. The CDR3 is 11 residues long. In germline, CDR1 is MNHEY, CDR2 SMNVEV (reference sequence). DNA for the CDR3: TGTGCCAGCCAGTGGGGTAATGAGCAGTTCTTC. It is translated as CASQWGNEQFF.

This clonotype came up many times. V is TRBV12-3 or TRBV12-4 and J is TRBJ1-3; D is perhaps TRBD1 (6 bases). This CDR3 contains 15 residues. V gave up 9 bases and J gave up 7 bases, with 22 bases separating them. Written as DNA, the CDR3 is TGTGCCAGTAGCAGGGGCAGGGGAGTGGGTAACACCATATATTTT. Encoded protein: CASSRGRGVGNTIYF.

This clonotype was counted at least ten times. V is TRBV11-2 and J is TRBJ2-5, with D maybe TRBD2 (5 bases). Germline V lookup: CDR1 SGHAT, CDR2 FQNNGV. There are 14 residues in the CDR3. V was cut by 5 bases and J by 9 bases, with 19 bases left in between. The CDR3 sequence is CASSHAGPEWAQYF. The CDR3 DNA is TGTGCCAGCAGCCACGCGGGTCCCGAGTGGGCCCAGTACTTC.

This clonotype appeared many times. The chain links TRBV5-1 to TRBJ2-3; 9 bases line up with TRBD2. CDR1 SGHRS and CDR2 YFSETQ come from the germline V gene. The CDR3 is 15 residues long. Trimming removed 0 bases from V and 6 bases from J; junction bases left unmatched: 5. The CDR3 spells CASSLGVAGEDTQYF. The CDR3 DNA is TGCGCCAGCAGCTTGGGGGTAGCGGGAGAGGATACGCAGTATTTT.

This clonotype came up a few times. The V and J genes are TRBV27 and TRBJ1-1; possible D gene TRBD1, 6 bases. The germline V and J ends were trimmed by 4 bases and 1 base, with 7 bases remaining between them. The CDR3 is made up of 13 amino acids. The germline V gene has CDR1 MNHEY and CDR2 SMNVEV (reference sequence). This CDR3 reads CASSWGANTEAFF. The CDR3 region has the DNA TGTGCCAGCAGTTGGGGGGCGAACACTGAAGCTTTCTTT.

As concerns this clonotype: One end of the junction varies from germline; a read error may be responsible. CDR3 sequence reads: CASSQETSSHEQYF. The CDR3 nucleotides are TGCGCCAGCAGCCAAGAGACTAGCTCCCACGAGCAGTACTTC. The rearrangement joins TRBV4-3 to TRBJ2-3; 7 bases are shared with TRBD2. The DNA end favors TRBJ2-7, so the J call may be wrong. Germline CDR1 LGHNA, CDR2 YSLEER. CDR3 length: 14 amino acids.

This clonotype was seen repeatedly, ten times or more. V gene TRBV6-2 or TRBV6-3 combines with J gene TRBJ1-4, with 10 bases that match TRBD1. CDR1 MNHEY and CDR2 SVGEGT come from the germline V gene. This CDR3 contains 15 residues. J was trimmed by 8 bases and V by 2 bases; bases with no gene match: 5. CDR3: CASSYRQGAGEKLFF. The DNA for the CDR3 is TGTGCCAGCAGTTACAGACAGGGGGCGGGGGAAAAACTGTTTTTT.

V usage is TRBV20-1 and J usage is TRBJ2-3, with 8 bases matching TRBD2. The CDR3 totals 15 residues. Losses at the gene ends were 0 bases for V and 5 bases for J; bases not matched to a gene: 7. Germline V lookup: CDR1 DFQATT, CDR2 SNEGSKA (reference sequence). CDR3 region: CSAREPSGGQDTQYF. CDR3 nucleotide sequence: TGCAGTGCTAGAGAGCCGTCGGGGGGGCAAGATACGCAGTATTTT.

Details on this clonotype: One end of the junction fails to match germline, which may point to a read error. The V gene is TRBV7-3, the J gene TRBJ2-1; TRBD1 might be the D (6 bases). Per the germline V gene, CDR1 is SGHTA and CDR2 is FQGTGA. The length of the CDR3 is 13 residues. CDR3 DNA: TGTACCAGCAGCCCGGACAGCTACAATGAGCAGTTCTTC. It codes for CTSSPDSYNEQFF.